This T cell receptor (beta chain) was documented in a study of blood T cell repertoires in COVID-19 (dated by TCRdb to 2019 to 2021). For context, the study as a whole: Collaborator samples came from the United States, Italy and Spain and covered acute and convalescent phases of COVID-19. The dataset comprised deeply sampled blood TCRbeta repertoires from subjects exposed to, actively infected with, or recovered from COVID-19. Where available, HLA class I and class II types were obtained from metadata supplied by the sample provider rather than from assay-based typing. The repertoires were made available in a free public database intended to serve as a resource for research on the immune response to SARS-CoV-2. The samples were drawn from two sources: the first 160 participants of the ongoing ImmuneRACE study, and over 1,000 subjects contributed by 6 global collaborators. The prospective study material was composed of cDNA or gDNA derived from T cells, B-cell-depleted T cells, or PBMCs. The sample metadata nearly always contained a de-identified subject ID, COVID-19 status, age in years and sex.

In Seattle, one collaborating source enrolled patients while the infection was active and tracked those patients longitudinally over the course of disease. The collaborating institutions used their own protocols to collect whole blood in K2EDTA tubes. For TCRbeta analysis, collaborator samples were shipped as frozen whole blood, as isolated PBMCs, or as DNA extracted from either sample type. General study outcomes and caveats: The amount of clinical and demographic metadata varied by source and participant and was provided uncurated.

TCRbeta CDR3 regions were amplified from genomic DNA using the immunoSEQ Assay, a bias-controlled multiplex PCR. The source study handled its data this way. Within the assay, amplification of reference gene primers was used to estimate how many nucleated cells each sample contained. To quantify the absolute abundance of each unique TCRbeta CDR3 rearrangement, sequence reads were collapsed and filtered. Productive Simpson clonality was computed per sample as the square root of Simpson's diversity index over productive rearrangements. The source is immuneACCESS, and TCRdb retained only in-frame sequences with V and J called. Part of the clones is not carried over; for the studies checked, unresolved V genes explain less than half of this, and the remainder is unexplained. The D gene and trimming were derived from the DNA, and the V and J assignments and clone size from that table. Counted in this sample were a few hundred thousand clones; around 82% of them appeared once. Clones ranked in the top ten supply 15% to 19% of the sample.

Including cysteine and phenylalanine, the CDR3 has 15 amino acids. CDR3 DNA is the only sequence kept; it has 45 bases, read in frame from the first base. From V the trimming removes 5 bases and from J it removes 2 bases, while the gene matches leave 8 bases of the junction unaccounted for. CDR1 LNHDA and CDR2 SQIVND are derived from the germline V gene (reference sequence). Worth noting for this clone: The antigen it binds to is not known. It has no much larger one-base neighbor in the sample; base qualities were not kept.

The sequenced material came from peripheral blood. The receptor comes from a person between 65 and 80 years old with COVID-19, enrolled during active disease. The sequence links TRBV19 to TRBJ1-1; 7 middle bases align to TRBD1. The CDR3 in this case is CASSPSGQSNTEAFF. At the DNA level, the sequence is TGTGCCAGTAGTCCCTCGGGACAGAGCAACACTGAAGCTTTCTTT.